The present entry profiles one T cell receptor beta chain with its context. What it binds is not known. Other nucleotide sequences from this sample produce the same CDR3. Per the original methods: Owing to the provision of junction-only sequences devoid of quality scores by immunoSEQ, filtering differed. Only in-frame clones appear in the TCRdb table, and some are missing; sequencing was by immunoSEQ multiplex PCR. V and J calls and clone size are given by that table; D and trimming were obtained from the DNA. This table has roughly 1 million clones, approximately 68% appearing once. V was pared by 2 bases and J by 7 bases, with 12 bases between. Per the germline V gene, CDR1 is SGHRS and CDR2 is YFSETQ. This CDR3 has 14 amino acids. The sample belongs to a study of shared clonotypes between healthy human individuals. Study-level findings and limits: An expected dependence of interdonor clonotype sharing on sequencing depth was noted.

The specimen sequenced was memory CD4+ T cells sorted from blood. Subset defined: CD45RA-negative fraction. This receptor was taken from a man between 18 and 35 years old in good health. V gene TRBV5-1 combines with J gene TRBJ1-4, with D perhaps TRBD1 (6 bases). Written as DNA, the CDR3 is TGCGCCAGCAGCTTCGGAGGGGGGGTTGAAAAACTGTTTTTT. This gives the protein CASSFGGGVEKLFF.